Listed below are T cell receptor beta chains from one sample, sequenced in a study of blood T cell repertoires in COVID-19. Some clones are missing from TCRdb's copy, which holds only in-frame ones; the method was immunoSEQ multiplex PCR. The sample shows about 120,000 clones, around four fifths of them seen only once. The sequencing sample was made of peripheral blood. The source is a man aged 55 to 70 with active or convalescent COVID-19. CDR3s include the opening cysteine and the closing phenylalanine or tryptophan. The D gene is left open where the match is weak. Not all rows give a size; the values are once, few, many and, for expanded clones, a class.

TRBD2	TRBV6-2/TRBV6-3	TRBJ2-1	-	CASSPRTSGIYKGNEQFF	TGTGCCAGCAGCCCCCGGACTAGCGGGATATACAAAGGCAATGAGCAGTTCTTC
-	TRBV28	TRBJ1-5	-	CASSPRRGFNQPQHF	TGTGCCAGCAGTCCCCGGCGCGGGTTCAATCAGCCCCAGCATTTT
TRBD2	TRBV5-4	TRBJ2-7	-	CASSLTSGNSYEQYF	TGTGCCAGCAGCTTGACTAGCGGGAACTCCTACGAGCAGTACTTC
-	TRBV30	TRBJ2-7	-	CAWMTPIPSYEQYF	TGTGCCTGGATGACACCGATACCCTCCTACGAGCAGTACTTC
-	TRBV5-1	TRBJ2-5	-	CASSRGLRGETQYF	TGCGCCAGCAGCCGGGGACTCCGGGGCGAGACCCAGTACTTC
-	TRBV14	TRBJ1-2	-	CASSQLPGSYYGYTF	TGTGCCAGCAGCCAACTTCCGGGGTCCTACTATGGCTACACCTTC
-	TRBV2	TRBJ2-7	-	CASRLDYLGEQYF	TGTGCCAGCAGGTTGGACTATCTGGGGGAGCAGTACTTC
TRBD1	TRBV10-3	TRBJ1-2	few	CAAQGASSNYGYTF	TGTGCCGCACAGGGGGCTTCAAGTAACTATGGCTACACCTTC
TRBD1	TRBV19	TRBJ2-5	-	CASSNYRGQKTQYF	TGTGCCAGTAGTAATTACAGGGGGCAAAAGACCCAGTACTTC
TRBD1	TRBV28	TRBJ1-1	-	CASNLGQVNTEAFF	TGTGCCAGCAATTTAGGACAGGTTAACACTGAAGCTTTCTTT
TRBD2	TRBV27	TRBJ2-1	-	CASSLLAGAYNEQFF	TGTGCCAGCAGTCTCCTAGCGGGAGCCTACAATGAGCAGTTCTTC
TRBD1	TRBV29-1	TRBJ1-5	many	CSVSLGQGNQPQHF	TGCAGCGTTTCCCTAGGACAGGGAAATCAGCCCCAGCATTTT
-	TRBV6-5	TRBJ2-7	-	CASTSPGAYEQYF	TGTGCCAGCACCAGCCCGGGGGCCTACGAGCAGTACTTC
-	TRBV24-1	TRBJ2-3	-	CATSDLQDTTSTDTQYF	TGTGCCACCAGTGATTTGCAGGACACCACTAGCACAGATACGCAGTATTTT
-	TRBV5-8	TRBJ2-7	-	CASIYGRGEQYF	TGTGCCAGCATCTACGGACGGGGCGAGCAGTACTTC
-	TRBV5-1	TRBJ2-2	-	CASSLNSLRGELFF	TGCGCCAGCAGCTTAAACAGTTTACGCGGGGAGCTGTTTTTT
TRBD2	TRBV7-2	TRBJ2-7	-	CASSLQLAYYEQYF	TGTGCCAGCAGCTTACAACTAGCGTACTACGAGCAGTACTTC
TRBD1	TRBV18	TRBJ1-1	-	CASSSTQGARGTEAFF	TGTGCCAGCTCATCTACGCAGGGGGCGCGGGGCACTGAAGCTTTCTTT
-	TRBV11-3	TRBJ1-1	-	CASSHGEESSAFF	TGTGCCAGCAGCCATGGGGAGGAGTCGTCAGCTTTCTTT
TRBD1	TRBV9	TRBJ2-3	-	CASSVEDRGGTDTQYF	TGTGCCAGCAGCGTAGAAGACAGGGGGGGTACAGATACGCAGTATTTT
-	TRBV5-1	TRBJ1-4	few	CASSFLDPQNEKLFF	TGCGCCAGCAGCTTTCTGGATCCACAGAATGAAAAACTGTTTTTT
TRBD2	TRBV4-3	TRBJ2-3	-	CASSPRASGRGGTDTQYF	TGCGCCAGCAGCCCAAGGGCCAGCGGGAGGGGGGGCACAGATACGCAGTATTTT
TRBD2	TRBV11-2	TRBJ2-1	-	CATLPGLAARGQFF	TGTGCCACCTTACCGGGACTAGCGGCCCGAGGGCAGTTCTTC
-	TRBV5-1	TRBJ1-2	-	CASSLESRGYGYTF	TGCGCCAGCAGCTTGGAGTCCAGGGGTTATGGCTACACCTTC
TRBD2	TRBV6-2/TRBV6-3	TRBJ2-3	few	CASSYSSGRDTQYF	TGTGCCAGCAGTTACTCGAGCGGGAGAGATACGCAGTATTTT
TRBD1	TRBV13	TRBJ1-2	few	CASSPGQNYGYTF	TGTGCCAGCAGCCCGGGACAGAACTATGGCTACACCTTC
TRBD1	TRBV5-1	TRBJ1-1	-	CASSAGQGSGTEAFF	TGCGCCAGCAGCGCAGGACAGGGATCGGGCACTGAAGCTTTCTTT
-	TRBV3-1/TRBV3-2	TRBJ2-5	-	CASSPGSSGSGETQYF	TGTGCCAGCAGCCCCGGGAGTAGCGGCTCAGGGGAGACCCAGTACTTC
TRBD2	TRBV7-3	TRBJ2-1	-	CASSQLSAGGWGEQFF	TGTGCCAGCAGTCAACTGTCAGCGGGAGGGTGGGGTGAGCAGTTCTTC